Described below is a single TCR beta chain sequence and its context. Its antigen is unidentified. At cycle 4 day 1, cycle 7 day 1, and baseline, blood was sampled. The data were produced by immunoSEQ multiplex PCR, yet TCRdb's version contains in-frame clones alone and is incomplete. The profile shows tens of thousands of clones, 92% of them singletons. Per germline, CDR1 MNHEY and CDR2 SMNVEV (reference sequence). This CDR3 comprises 15 residues. J was trimmed by 4 bases and V by 4 bases; bases with no gene match: 2. This sample stems from a study of OX40 agonist ivuxolimab in advanced cancers. Study as a whole: The study gave patients intravenous ivuxolimab at 0.01 to 10 mg/kg every 2 weeks. General study results and limits: Among some nonresponders, normalized T-cell clonal expansion was also low.

The sequence was collected from an adult with an advanced solid tumor such as melanoma, head and neck, liver or kidney cancer. This chain links TRBV27 with TRBJ2-2; 11 bases are shared with TRBD1. The sequenced sample was CD4+ or CD8+ T cells sorted from blood, obtained in a trial of the OX40 agonist ivuxolimab. CDR3 protein: CASSSGTGGTGELFF. The CDR3 nucleotides are TGTGCCAGCAGTTCGGGGACAGGGGGCACCGGGGAGCTGTTTTTT.